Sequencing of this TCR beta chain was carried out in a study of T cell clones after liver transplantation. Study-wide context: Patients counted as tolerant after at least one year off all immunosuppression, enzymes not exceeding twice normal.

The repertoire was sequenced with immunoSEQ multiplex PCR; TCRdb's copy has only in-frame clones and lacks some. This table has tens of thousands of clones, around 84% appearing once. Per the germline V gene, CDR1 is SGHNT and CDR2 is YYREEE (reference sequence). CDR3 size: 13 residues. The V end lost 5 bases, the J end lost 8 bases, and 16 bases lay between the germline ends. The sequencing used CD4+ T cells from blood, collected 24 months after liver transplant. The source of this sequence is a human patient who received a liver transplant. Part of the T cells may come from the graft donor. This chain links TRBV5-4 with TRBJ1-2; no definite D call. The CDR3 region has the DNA TGTGCCAGCAGGGTGGACGGACTCTGGGGCTACACCTTC. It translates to CASRVDGLWGYTF.